This TCR beta chain was sequenced for a study of human T cells and chemical hapten exposure. Indicated time point: patch test 1, 2 weeks after DPC sensitization. The treatment denotes: therapeutic diphenylcyclopropenone sensitization with weekly scalp DPC. Suited to DPC and affected by alopecia, the donors ranged from 18 to 70 years old. As concerns this clonotype: Its antigen is currently unknown.

The library put unique molecular identifiers onto individual cDNA molecules. TCRdb analysed the RACE reads with MiXCR anew, one entry per CDR3 protein. The sample holds 300,000 to 450,000 distinct CDR3 sequences, about 4.8% seen once. Study results and limitations: Expanded TCR counts at PT1 went up together with patch test score, a positive correlation.

This clonotype was sampled from a woman in her 50s with alopecia areata. Some clones in this sample may be carry-over from other donors' samples. This material consisted of whole blood, taken in connection with sensitization to the hapten diphenylcyclopropenone (DPC).

The CDR3: CARGQQGGGNTIYF. CDR3 in DNA: TGTGCCAGAGGGCAACAGGGTGGAGGAAACACCATATATTTT. This chain connects TRBV2 to TRBJ1-3; possibly TRBD1 for D (6 bases). Trimming removed 9 bases at V and 4 bases at J, with 16 bases between. Germline V CDR1 and CDR2: SNHLY, FYNNEI. The CDR3 runs to 14 residues.